This T cell receptor (beta chain) was observed in a study of blood T cells in healthy people across ages. J was trimmed by 2 bases and V by 1 base; bases with no gene match: 7. Germline loops: CDR1 SGHRS, CDR2 YFSETQ. The CDR3 is 16 amino acids. This clonotype appeared a few times. No antigen is known for it. PCR was performed a second time for roughly 7 to 11 cycles using a sample-barcoded 5' primer and a J-beta primer mix. One entry per CDR3 protein, called by TCRdb with MiXCR from the 5' RACE reads. This table holds hundreds of thousands of distinct CDR3 sequences, 20% to 25% found once. General study results and limits: Naive CD4+ cells and diversity were both higher in long-lived donors than in aged donors.

The sequence came from a man in his sixties or seventies in good health. The chain has TRBV5-1 and TRBJ2-3, with TRBD1 matching 7 bases. Sequencing was done on a sample of blood. The chain's CDR3 is CASSLFRGQDTDTQYF. The CDR3 nucleotides read TGCGCCAGCAGCTTGTTTCGTGGACAGGACACAGATACGCAGTATTTT.